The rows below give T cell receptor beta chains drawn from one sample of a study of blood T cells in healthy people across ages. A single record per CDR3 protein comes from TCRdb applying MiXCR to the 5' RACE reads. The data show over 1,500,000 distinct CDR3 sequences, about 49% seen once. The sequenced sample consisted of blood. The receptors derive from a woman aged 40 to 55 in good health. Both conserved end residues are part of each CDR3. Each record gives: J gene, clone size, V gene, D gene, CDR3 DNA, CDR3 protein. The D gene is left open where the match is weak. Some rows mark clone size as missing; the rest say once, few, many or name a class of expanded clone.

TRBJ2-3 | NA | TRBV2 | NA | TGTGCCTGCAGTGAATCGTGGGGGTTCACAGATACGCAGTATTTT | CACSESWGFTDTQYF
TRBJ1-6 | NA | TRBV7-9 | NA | TGTGCCAGCAGCACGATTCTGTTTAATTCACCCCTCCACTTT | CASSTILFNSPLHF
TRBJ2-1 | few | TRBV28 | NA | TGTGCCAGCAGTTTAATAGGAGGGGTCAATGAGCAGTTCTTC | CASSLIGGVNEQFF
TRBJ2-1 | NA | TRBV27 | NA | TGTGCCAGCAGTTTATCTCCCCGGGAGCAGTTCTTC | CASSLSPREQFF
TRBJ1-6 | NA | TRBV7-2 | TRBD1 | TGTGCCAGCAGCCAGGGGGGGATCGTTAGCTCCTATAATTCACCCCTCCACTTT | CASSQGGIVSSYNSPLHF
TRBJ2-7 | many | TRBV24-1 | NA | TGTGCCACCTCGGATAGCTCCTACGAGCAGTACTTC | CATSDSSYEQYF
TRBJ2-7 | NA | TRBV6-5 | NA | TGTGCCAGCAGTCAGAGTGGGGGCGACTACGAGCAGTACTTC | CASSQSGGDYEQYF
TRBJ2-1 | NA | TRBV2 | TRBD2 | TGTGCCAGCAGTGAAGAGCGGGGTTATGAGCAGTTCTTC | CASSEERGYEQFF
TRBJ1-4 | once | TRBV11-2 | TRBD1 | TGTGCCAGCAGCCGGGACAGGCCTAATGAAAAACTGTTTTTT | CASSRDRPNEKLFF
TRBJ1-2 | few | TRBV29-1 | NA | TGCAGCTTCGGGCTCCATGGCTACACCTTC | CSFGLHGYTF
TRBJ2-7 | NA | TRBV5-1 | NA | TGCGCCAGCAGCCCCTTACCGACTGACGAGCAGTACTTC | CASSPLPTDEQYF
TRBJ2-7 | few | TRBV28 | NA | TGTGCCAGCAGTTTATTACCGGGGAGGAACGAGCAGTACTTC | CASSLLPGRNEQYF
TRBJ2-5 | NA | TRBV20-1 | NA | TGCAGTGCTAGAGTGGCTAGCTCAAGTGAAGAGACCCAGTACTTC | CSARVASSSEETQYF
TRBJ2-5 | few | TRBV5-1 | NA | TGCGCCAGCAGCGAACAATTCGGGCAGGTTGGAGAGACCCAGTACTTC | CASSEQFGQVGETQYF
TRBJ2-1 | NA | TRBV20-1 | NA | TGCAGTGCTCCCCGGGAGACGTCCTACAATGAGCAGTTCTTC | CSAPRETSYNEQFF
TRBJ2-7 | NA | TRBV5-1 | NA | TGCGCCAGCAGCACAAAACCAGGGCCGGGCACCTACGAGCAGTACTTC | CASSTKPGPGTYEQYF
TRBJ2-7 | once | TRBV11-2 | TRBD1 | TGTGCCAGCAGCCATTATGGGGACAGGGGGGATCGCGAGCAGTACTTC | CASSHYGDRGDREQYF
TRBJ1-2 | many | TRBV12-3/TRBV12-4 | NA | TGTGCCAGCCCCGGCAGCAGGTCGGCTGGCTACACCTTC | CASPGSRSAGYTF
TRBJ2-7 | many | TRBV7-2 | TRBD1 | TGTGCCAGCAGCTCGAGACAGGGCCCCATCTACGAGCAGTACTTC | CASSSRQGPIYEQYF
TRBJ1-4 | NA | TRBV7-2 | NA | TGTGCCAGCAGCTTAGGGCGGGTTGCAAACGAAAAACTGTTTTTT | CASSLGRVANEKLFF
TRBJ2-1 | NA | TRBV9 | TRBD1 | TGTGCCAGCAGCGCACGCGGGGACAGGGGGACGAATGAGCAGTTCTTC | CASSARGDRGTNEQFF
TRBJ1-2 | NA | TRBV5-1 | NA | TGCGCCAGCAGACATTTATCCGACGCAGGGTATCGAGGTTACACCTTC | CASRHLSDAGYRGYTF
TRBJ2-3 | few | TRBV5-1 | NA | TGCGCCAGCAGCTTGCGGCCGGGACCACGAACAGATACGCAGTATTTT | CASSLRPGPRTDTQYF
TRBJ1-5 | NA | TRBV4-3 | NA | TGCGCCAGCAGCCAAGCCTTGTTACAGCCCCAGCATTTT | CASSQALLQPQHF
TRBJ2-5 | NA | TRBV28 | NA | TGTGCCAGCAGTTTATTAAAGGCAGGGGAGTACTTC | CASSLLKAGEYF
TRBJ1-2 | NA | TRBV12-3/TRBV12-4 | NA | TGTGCCAGCAGCCTATATTCCCAGGGGAACTATGGCTACACCTTC | CASSLYSQGNYGYTF
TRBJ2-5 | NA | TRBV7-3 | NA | TGTGCCAGCAGCTTAATCACGGGGGCGATTCAAGAGACCCAGTACTTC | CASSLITGAIQETQYF
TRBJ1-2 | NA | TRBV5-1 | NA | TGCGCCAGCAGCAGCTACGGACGGAGGGGAGGCTATGGCTACACCTTC | CASSSYGRRGGYGYTF
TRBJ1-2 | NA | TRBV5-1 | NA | TGCGCCAGCAGCTCGAAACAGGGAAACTGTGGCTACACCTTC | CASSSKQGNCGYTF
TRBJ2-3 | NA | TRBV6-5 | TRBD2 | TGTGCCAGCAGGGTCGGGGGGACCCGGACAGATACGCAGTATTTT | CASRVGGTRTDTQYF
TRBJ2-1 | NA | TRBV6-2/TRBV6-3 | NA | TGTGCCAGCAGTGGGGGAAAGGGACCTACAAACAATGAGCAGTTCTTC | CASSGGKGPTNNEQFF
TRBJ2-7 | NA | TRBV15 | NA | TGTGCCACCAGCAGAGACAGGGGCACATCCTACGAGCAGTACTTC | CATSRDRGTSYEQYF
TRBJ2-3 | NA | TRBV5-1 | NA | TGCGCCAGCAGCCCTCGGACAGCGTCTGGGGATACGCAGTATTTT | CASSPRTASGDTQYF
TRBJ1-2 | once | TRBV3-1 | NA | TGTGCCAGCAGCCAAGAAGGGCATGGTGGCTACACCTTC | CASSQEGHGGYTF
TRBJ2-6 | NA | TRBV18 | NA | TGTGCCAGCTCACGGAAAGGGGAATCTGGGGCCAACGTCCTGACTTTC | CASSRKGESGANVLTF
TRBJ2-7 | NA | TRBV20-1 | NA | TGCAGTGTTCTGCGACTGGGGCGGTACGAGCAGTACTTC | CSVLRLGRYEQYF
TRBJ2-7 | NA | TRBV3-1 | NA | TGTGCCAGCAGCCAAGGCGGGATGATTTACAATGAGCAGTACTTC | CASSQGGMIYNEQYF
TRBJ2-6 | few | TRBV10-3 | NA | TGTGCCATCAGCCCCCCGGGACTGAGAGCTGGGGCCAACGTCCTGACTTTC | CAISPPGLRAGANVLTF
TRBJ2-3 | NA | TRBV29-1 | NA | TGCAGCGTCTACAGGGCCACAGATACGCAGTATTTT | CSVYRATDTQYF
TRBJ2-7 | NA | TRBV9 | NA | TGTGCCAGCAGCGTAAGGGGATACAATGAGCAGTACTTC | CASSVRGYNEQYF
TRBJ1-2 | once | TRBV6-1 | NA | TGTGCCAGCAGTGGGGTACAGGGCTCCCTTAACTATGGCTACACCTTC | CASSGVQGSLNYGYTF
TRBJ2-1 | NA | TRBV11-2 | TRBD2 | TGTGCCAGCAGAGAGTGGGGGGGAGATTACAATGAGCAGTTCTTC | CASREWGGDYNEQFF
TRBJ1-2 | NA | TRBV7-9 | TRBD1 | TGTGCCAGCAGCTTACCAAATCCGACAGGGACTAACTATGGCTACACCTTC | CASSLPNPTGTNYGYTF
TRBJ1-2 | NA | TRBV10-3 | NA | TGTGCCATCGGAGCGGGGGCATATGGCTACACCTTC | CAIGAGAYGYTF
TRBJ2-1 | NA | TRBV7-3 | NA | TGTGCCAGCAGCCCCAGTCACGATAATGAGCAGTTCTTC | CASSPSHDNEQFF
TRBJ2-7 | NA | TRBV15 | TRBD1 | TGTGCCACCTCCCCCGTCTGGACAGGGGGGAAAGACGAGCAGTACTTC | CATSPVWTGGKDEQYF
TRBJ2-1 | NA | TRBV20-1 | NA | TGCAGTGCTAGGGCAGGGTGGGGTAGTGAGCAGTTCTTC | CSARAGWGSEQFF
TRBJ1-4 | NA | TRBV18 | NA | TGTGCCAGCTCACCATCCCAAAACGAAAAACTGTTTTTT | CASSPSQNEKLFF
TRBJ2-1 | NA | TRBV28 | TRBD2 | TGTGCCGGCATCGGGGGACTAGCGGGGGGGAGGTCCTACAATGAGCAGTTCTTC | CAGIGGLAGGRSYNEQFF
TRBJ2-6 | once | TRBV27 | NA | TGTGCCAGCGGGTACAGCGGCAGGGGAGGTCCTGGGGCCAACGTCCTGACTTTC | CASGYSGRGGPGANVLTF
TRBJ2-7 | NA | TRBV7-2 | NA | TGTACCAGCAGCTTACCGGGACTGGGCTCCTACGAGCAGTACTTC | CTSSLPGLGSYEQYF
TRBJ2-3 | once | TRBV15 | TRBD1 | TGTGCCACCAGCAGAGATAGCCAGGGGGCTGGAGATACGCAGTATTTT | CATSRDSQGAGDTQYF
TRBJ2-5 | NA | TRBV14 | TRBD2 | TGTGCCAGCCGATCTAGCGGGGGGGCCGAGACCCAGTACTTC | CASRSSGGAETQYF
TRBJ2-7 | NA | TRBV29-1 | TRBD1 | TGCAGCGTTGAGCCGGGACAGGGGGCATCCGAGCAGTACTTC | CSVEPGQGASEQYF
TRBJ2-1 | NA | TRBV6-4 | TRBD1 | TGTGCCAGCAGCGCGACAGGGAACTCCTACAATGAGCAGTTCTTC | CASSATGNSYNEQFF
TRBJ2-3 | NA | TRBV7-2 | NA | TGTGCCAGCAGCTTAGCGTTTAGCTCCGCGGGGAGATCAGATACGCAGTATTTT | CASSLAFSSAGRSDTQYF